The following is a T cell receptor beta chain sequence with its context. The antigen is undetermined. This record belongs to a study of T cell clonotyping in hematopoietic cell transplantation. The study's findings and limits: At the given depth, recipient repertoires were over 95% de novo clonotypes.

Documented time point: recipient sample about 28 days before transplant, after cytoreduction. Germline V gene data show CDR1 as SGHVS and CDR2 as FQNEAQ. The CDR3 is 12 amino acids. V was shortened by 6 bases and J by 2 bases, with 7 bases between the two germline ends. The method was immunoSEQ multiplex PCR; TCRdb's version includes in-frame clones alone and lacks a portion of them. The sample records 6,500 or so clones, under 98% being singletons. The sequence derives from a man aged 65 to 85 with acute myeloid leukemia. Some clones in this sample may be carry-over from other donors' samples. Source: peripheral blood mononuclear cells, taken before stem cell transplant. The rearrangement links TRBV7-8 to TRBJ1-1; no definite D call. The CDR3 loop reads CASSLVNTEAFF. CDR3 coding DNA: TGTGCCAGCAGTCTAGTTAACACTGAAGCTTTCTTT. The full variable domain, rest sourced from reference TRBV7-8 and TRBJ1-1, is GAGVSQSPRYKVAKRGQDVALRCDPISGHVSLFWYQQALGQGPEFLTYFQNEAQLDKSGLPSDRFFAERPEGSVSTLKIQRTQQEDSAVYLCASSLVNTEAFFGQGTRLTVV.